This T cell receptor beta chain was profiled in a study of cytomegalovirus exposure and HLA in healthy donors. Both 60 Vbeta primers and 13 Jbeta primers went into the PCR. Libraries were prepared by immunoSEQ multiplex PCR; TCRdb keeps only in-frame clonotypes and omits some of them. The sample is made up of around 75,000 clones, and the top ten hold 12% to 15% of it. The TCR originated in a man aged 45-65 years in good health and CMV-seropositive. The sequenced sample consisted of PBMCs.

CDR3 protein: CASSESGGGETQYF. CDR3 DNA sequence: TGTGCCAGCAGTGAATCGGGAGGGGGCGAGACCCAGTACTTC. This sequence joins TRBV25-1 and TRBJ2-5; a weak D match, TRBD2 (8 bases). V was cut by 1 base and J by 5 bases, with 11 bases left in between. The CDR3 covers 14 residues. CDR1 MGHDK and CDR2 SYGVNS come from the germline V gene.